This T cell receptor beta chain derives from a study of early T cells in non-severe SARS-CoV-2 infection (dated by TCRdb to the early 2020s). Looking at the study overall: Because TCR sequencing was done on bulk RNA from unsorted whole blood, the alpha and beta chains could not be paired.

A distance of 13 bases separates the germline ends of V and J, which lose 3 bases and 7 bases respectively. The germline V gene specifies SGHRS as CDR1 and YFSETQ as CDR2. CDR3 length: 13 amino acids, cysteine to phenylalanine. The CDR3 DNA has 39 bases and is translated from base 1. What the authors observed across the whole study: Matching against VDJdb was skewed toward anti-spike CD8 responses, likely underestimated virus-specific expansions, and missed private and CD4 specificities.

This clonotype was detected only a few times. Its binding antigen is unknown. No base quality values were provided; no much bigger clone lies one nucleotide off. The study was a case-control design nested within a healthcare worker cohort in London, UK, with weekly nasopharyngeal swab PCR tests and blood sampling. Healthcare workers were recruited during the week of the UK lockdown, between 23 and 31 March 2020, and followed weekly for up to about 15 weeks. Library method: 5' RACE. Instrument used: NextSeq 500. To correct for sequencing error and PCR bias, the TCR library protocol tagged individual cDNA molecules with unique molecular identifiers. Sequencing covered both TCR alpha and beta chains, and within each sample the abundances of alpha and beta sequences were tightly co-correlated. Processing in the source paper ran as follows. Decombinator V4 was used to perform V gene, J gene and CDR3 annotation of TCR sequences. Expanded TCRs were defined as changing significantly between any two time points under a Poisson model with p below 0.0001. TCR abundances were normalised to the total number of TCRs sequenced per sample and were expressed as counts per million. TRAV1-2 paired with TRAJ12, TRAJ20 or TRAJ33 defined MAIT TCRs, while TRAV10 paired with TRAJ18 defined iNKT TCRs. VDJdb, accessed 1 November 2021, was searched for CMV, EBV and SARS-CoV-2 annotated TCRs, with TCRs annotated for multiple antigens excluded. TCRdb reanalyzed the raw reads on its own, using fastp at Q25 for trimming and MiXCR for clone calling, and kept in-frame beta chains. Entries are consolidated by CDR3 protein sequence, retaining the most common genes and DNA. These V and J calls rely on TCRdb rather than the paper's analysis. This sample has 65,000 to 80,000 distinct CDR3 sequences in its table, and 11% of those were observed once. The ten largest clones take up about 4.8% of the sample.

Here the chain combines TRBV5-1 and TRBJ1-1; TRBD1 is perhaps the D gene, given 6 matching bases. Sequencing was carried out using whole blood. The receptor comes from an adult who was a healthcare worker with PCR-confirmed SARS-CoV-2 infection or an uninfected control (not recorded which). CDR3 protein: CASSSAGASEAFF. In nucleotide form, the sequence is TGCGCCAGCAGCTCTGCGGGGGCCAGTGAAGCTTTCTTT.